Listed here is a single T cell receptor beta chain. This receptor's antigen is unknown. No much larger clone is present one base from it, and per-base qualities are unavailable. Library generation was performed with RT-PCR. Sequencing was carried out with an Illumina HiSeq 2500. The public reads were reprocessed in TCRdb via fastp at Q25 and MiXCR, keeping in-frame beta chains. Every entry covers one CDR3 protein and lists the most common genes and DNA from its rows. Here the sample has more than 400,000 distinct CDR3 sequences; 7.2% occur a single time. The top ten clones comprise around 13% of the sample. Including cysteine and phenylalanine, the CDR3 has 14 amino acids. The CDR3 DNA has 42 bases and is translated from base 1. Based on the germline V gene, the CDR1 and CDR2 sequences are KGHSH and LQKENI. V loses 1 base of germline sequence and J loses 4 bases, and the interval between the two ends is 8 bases.

The data are from a study of response to subunit inactivated influenza vaccine (dated 2018 in TCRdb). Regarding the research as a whole: The study used deep quantitative T cell receptor repertoire profiling to track responses to a trivalent subunit inactivated influenza vaccine.

Study-wide conclusions, independent of this receptor: According to the authors, only a limited number of new T cells may be recruited by each seasonal influenza vaccination.

The sequence derives from a man between 50 and 69 years old who received an inactivated influenza vaccine. Donor details come from another sample of the same person, matched by shared clones. Recombination connected TRBV18 to TRBJ2-1; too little of a D gene remains to name it. The sample in question was PBMCs from blood, obtained around 25 months after vaccination. The DNA sequence is as follows: TGTGCCAGCTCACCACAAAGTCAATACAATGAGCAGTTCTTC. Its protein reads: CASSPQSQYNEQFF.